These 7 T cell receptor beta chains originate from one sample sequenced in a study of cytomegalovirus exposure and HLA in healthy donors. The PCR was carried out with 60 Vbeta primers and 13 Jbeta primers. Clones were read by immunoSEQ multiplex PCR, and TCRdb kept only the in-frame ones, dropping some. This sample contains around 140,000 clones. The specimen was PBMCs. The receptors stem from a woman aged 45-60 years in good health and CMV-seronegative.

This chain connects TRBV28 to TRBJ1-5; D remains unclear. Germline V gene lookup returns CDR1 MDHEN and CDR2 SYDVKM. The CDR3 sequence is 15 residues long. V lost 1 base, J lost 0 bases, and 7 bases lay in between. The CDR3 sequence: CASSLFGYSNQPQHF. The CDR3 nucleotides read TGTGCCAGCAGTTTATTCGGTTATAGCAATCAGCCCCAGCATTTT.

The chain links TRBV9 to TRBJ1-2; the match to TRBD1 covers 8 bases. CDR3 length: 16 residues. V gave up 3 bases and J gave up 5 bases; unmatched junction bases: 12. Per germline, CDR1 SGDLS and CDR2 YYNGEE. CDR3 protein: CASSAPSTGEPYGYTF. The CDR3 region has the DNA TGTGCCAGCAGCGCACCATCGACAGGGGAACCGTATGGCTACACCTTC.

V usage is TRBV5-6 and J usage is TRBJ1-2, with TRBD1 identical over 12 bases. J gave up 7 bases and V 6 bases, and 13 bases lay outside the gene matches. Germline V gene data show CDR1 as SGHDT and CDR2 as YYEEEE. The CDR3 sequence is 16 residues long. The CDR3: CASTLKGTGGWRGYTF. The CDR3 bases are TGTGCCAGCACCTTAAAGGGGACAGGGGGCTGGCGTGGCTACACCTTC.

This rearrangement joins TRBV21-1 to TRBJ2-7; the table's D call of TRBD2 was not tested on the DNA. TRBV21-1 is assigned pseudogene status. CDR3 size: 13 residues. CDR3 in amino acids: CASSKEEGYEQYF. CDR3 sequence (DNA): TGTGCCAGCAGCAAAGAGGAGGGATACGAGCAGTACTTC.

CDR3 loop: CAWRGDRLPNSPLHF. For the CDR3, the DNA is TGTGCCTGGAGGGGGGACAGACTCCCTAATTCACCCCTCCACTTT. V gene TRBV30 combines with J gene TRBJ1-6, with 7 bases identical to TRBD1. This CDR3 has 15 amino acids. Trimming cost V 3 bases and J 6 bases; bases outside gene matches: 8. Germline V gene lookup returns CDR1 GTSNPN and CDR2 SVGIG (reference sequence).

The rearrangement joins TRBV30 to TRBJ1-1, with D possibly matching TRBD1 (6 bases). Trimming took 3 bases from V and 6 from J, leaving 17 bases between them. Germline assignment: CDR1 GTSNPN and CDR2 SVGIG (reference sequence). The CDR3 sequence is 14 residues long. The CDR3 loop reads CAWSDGTGLAEAFF. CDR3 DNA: TGTGCCTGGAGCGATGGCACAGGGCTGGCTGAAGCTTTCTTT.

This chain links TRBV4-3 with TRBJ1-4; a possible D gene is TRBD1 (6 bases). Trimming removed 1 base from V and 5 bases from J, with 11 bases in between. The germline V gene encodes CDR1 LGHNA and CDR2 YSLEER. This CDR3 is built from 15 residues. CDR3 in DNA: TGCGCCAGCAGCCAAGGTCAGGGGATAAATGAAAAACTGTTTTTT. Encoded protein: CASSQGQGINEKLFF.